Sequencing of this T cell receptor beta chain was carried out in a study of cytomegalovirus exposure and HLA in healthy donors. V shed 2 bases, J shed 1 base, and the junction held 7 bases outside the gene matches. This CDR3 is 16 amino acids long. CDR1 and CDR2 from the germline V gene are SGHRS and YFSETQ. General study points: Data from an earlier analysis indicated that most TCR beta V segments were productive either about 90% or about 30% of the time. A later analysis showed that HLA-associated TCR beta chains had undergone more clonal expansion than equally common others.

As to this clone: The target antigen is unknown.

PCR primers comprised 60 Vbeta and 13 Jbeta primers. Produced via immunoSEQ multiplex PCR; TCRdb's table is partial and in-frame only. This table holds about 69,000 clones, roughly 70% found once. The material sequenced was PBMCs. This chain uses TRBV5-1 with TRBJ1-1; TRBD1 aligns across 8 bases. This receptor was identified in a woman in her twenties or thirties in good health and CMV-seronegative. CDR3 sequence (DNA): TGCGCCAGCAGCTTTTCAGGGGGCGTGGGGAACACTGAAGCTTTCTTT. It encodes CASSFSGGVGNTEAFF.